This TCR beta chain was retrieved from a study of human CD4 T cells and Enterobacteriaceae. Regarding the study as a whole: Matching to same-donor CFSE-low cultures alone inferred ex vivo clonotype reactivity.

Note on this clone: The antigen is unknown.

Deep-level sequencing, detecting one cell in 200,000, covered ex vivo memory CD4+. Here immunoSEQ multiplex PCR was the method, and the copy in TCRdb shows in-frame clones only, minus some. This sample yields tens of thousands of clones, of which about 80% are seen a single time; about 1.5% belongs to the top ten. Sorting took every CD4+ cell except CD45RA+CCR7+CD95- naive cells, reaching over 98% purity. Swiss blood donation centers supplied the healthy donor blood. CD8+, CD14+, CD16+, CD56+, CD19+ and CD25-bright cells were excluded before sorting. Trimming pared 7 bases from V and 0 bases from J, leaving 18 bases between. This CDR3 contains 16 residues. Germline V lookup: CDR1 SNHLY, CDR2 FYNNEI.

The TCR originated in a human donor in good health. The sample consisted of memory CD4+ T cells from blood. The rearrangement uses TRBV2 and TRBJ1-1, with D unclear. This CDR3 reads CASTSFNPSVNTEAFF. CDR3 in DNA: TGTGCCAGCACCTCCTTTAACCCCTCAGTGAACACTGAAGCTTTCTTT.